This entry lists 21 T cell receptor beta chains sequenced from one sample in a study of blood T cell repertoires in COVID-19 (dated by TCRdb to 2020 to 2021). The library was generated by the immunoSEQ multiplex PCR assay. TCRdb retrieved this table from immuneACCESS and kept in-frame rearrangements only. Not all clones are present; in checked studies, unresolved V genes account for under half, and no reason is known for the remainder. The sample table contains about 98,000 clones; only one count was recorded for about 85% of them. The top ten clones comprise roughly 2% of the sample. The sample consisted of peripheral blood. These receptors were collected from a man aged 50 to 60 with active COVID-19.

The gene calls are TRBV19 and TRBJ1-2; D perhaps matches TRBD1 (5 bases). The germline CDR1 and CDR2 sequences are LNHDA and SQIVND (reference sequence). The CDR3 covers 12 residues. The V gene lost 5 bases and the J gene lost 7 bases, with 11 bases spanning the gap. The CDR3, as DNA: TGTGCCAGTAGTTCTCAGGGCGCTGGCTACACCTTC. Protein: CASSSQGAGYTF.

The chain links TRBV11-3 to TRBJ1-1; possibly TRBD1 for D (6 bases). Germline values: CDR1 SGHNT, CDR2 YENEEA. Trimming pared 5 bases from V and 11 bases from J, leaving 15 bases between. The CDR3 is 12 amino acids. The CDR3 sequence is CASSQPGAAAFF. CDR3 DNA: TGTGCCAGCAGCCAGCCAGGGGCAGCGGCTTTCTTT.

This clone has more than one count but fewer than ten. V gene TRBV15 combines with J gene TRBJ2-3, with TRBD2 identical over 9 bases. In germline, CDR1 is LNHNV, CDR2 YYDKDF (reference sequence). With 0 bases clipped from V and 9 bases from J, the junction kept 7 bases outside the gene matches. CDR3 length: 15 residues. CDR3 sequence reads: CATSRDSLAGHTQYF. The CDR3, as DNA: TGTGCCACCAGCAGAGATAGTCTAGCGGGGCACACGCAGTATTTT.

V usage is TRBV9 and J usage is TRBJ2-1, with D tentatively TRBD1 (5 bases). The CDR3 sequence is 15 residues long. Trimming took off 0 bases at V and 5 bases at J, with 12 bases between the two ends. CDR1 is SGDLS and CDR2 is YYNGEE in the germline V gene. The CDR3 reads CASSVDPGRDNEQFF. In DNA form, the CDR3 reads TGTGCCAGCAGCGTAGATCCAGGGCGAGACAATGAGCAGTTCTTC.

This chain joins TRBV19 and TRBJ2-7, with 9 bases aligning to TRBD1. The junction had 3 bases not matched to a gene; V was cut back by 1 base and J by 5 bases. The germline V gene encodes CDR1 LNHDA and CDR2 SQIVND (reference sequence). The CDR3 is made up of 14 amino acids. DNA for the CDR3: TGTGCCAGTAGTATAGGGACAGGGGTAGACGAGCAGTACTTC. It yields the protein CASSIGTGVDEQYF.

This chain joins TRBV3-1 (or the pseudogene TRBV3-2) and TRBJ2-1, with 7 nucleotides matching TRBD1. Unmatched junction bases numbered 7, after V lost 4 bases and J lost 4 bases. Germline-derived CDR1 and CDR2 are LGHDT and YNNKEL (reference sequence). The CDR3 covers 15 residues. CDR3 DNA sequence: TGTGCCAGCAGCCCTACCGGGACAGATTACAATGAGCAGTTCTTC. Protein sequence: CASSPTGTDYNEQFF.

In nucleotides, the CDR3 is TGTGCCAGCACGGGGGGAAACATTCAGTACTTC. It translates to CASTGGNIQYF. The chain is built from TRBV3-1 (or the pseudogene TRBV3-2) and TRBJ2-4, with 7 bases matching TRBD2. The CDR3 loop spans 11 amino acids. Germline V gene sequence: CDR1 LGHDT, CDR2 YNNKEL (reference sequence). J lost 6 bases, V lost 7 bases, and 0 bases had no gene match.

The chain is built from TRBV9 and TRBJ1-5, with a possible D match to TRBD1 (5 bases). Germline assignment: CDR1 SGDLS and CDR2 YYNGEE. The CDR3 loop spans 15 amino acids. Trimming pared 3 bases from V and 0 bases from J, leaving 10 bases between. CDR3 residues: CASSERGASNQPQHF. For the CDR3, the DNA is TGTGCCAGCAGCGAGCGGGGCGCTAGCAATCAGCCCCAGCATTTT.

The chain recombines TRBV9 with TRBJ2-5; D gene unclear. The CDR3 covers 13 residues. CDR1 is SGDLS, CDR2 YYNGEE, per germline. V dropped 0 bases and J dropped 5 bases, with 8 bases sitting between them. The chain's CDR3 is CASSVAGRETQYF. The DNA for the CDR3 is TGTGCCAGCAGCGTAGCTGGTCGGGAGACCCAGTACTTC.

V is TRBV7-6 and J is TRBJ1-1, with 7 positions matching TRBD1. Germline V gene data show CDR1 as SGHVS and CDR2 as FNYEAQ. V gave up 2 bases and J gave up 6 bases; unmatched junction bases: 3. This CDR3 is built from 13 residues. The DNA of the CDR3 is TGTGCCAGCAGCTTAAACAGGGGTGCTGAAGCTTTCTTT. This gives the protein CASSLNRGAEAFF.

This clone was detected only a few times. The CDR3 DNA is TGTGCCAGTAGTAAAGGGGGACACCTAAATTCACCCCTCCACTTT. Amino acids: CASSKGGHLNSPLHF. The chain joins TRBV19 to TRBJ1-6, with D possibly TRBD1 on 6 matching bases. Germline assignment: CDR1 LNHDA and CDR2 SQIVND (reference sequence). The V gene lost 4 bases and the J gene lost 7 bases, with 14 bases spanning the gap. The length of the CDR3 is 15 residues.

The J gene is TRBJ1-1, the V gene TRBV14, with a tentative D call TRBD1 (6 bases). The V end was cut by 8 bases, the J end by 5 bases, with 21 bases between. Germline lookup yields CDR1 SGHDN and CDR2 FVKESK. The CDR3 contains 15 residues. CDR3 in DNA: TGTGCCAGCCTAAAAACAGGGCGACCTCGGACTGAAGCTTTCTTT. This encodes CASLKTGRPRTEAFF.

This sequence joins TRBV12-2 and TRBJ1-1. TRBV12-2 is shown as a pseudogene. CDR3 length: 18 amino acids. CDR3 nucleotide sequence: TGTGCAAGTCGCTTAGGCAAGGGGGGGTATAATTTGAACACTGAAGCTTTCTTT. This sequence encodes CASRLGKGGYNLNTEAFF.

This clone was observed a single time. The V call is TRBV29-1, the J call TRBJ1-4; the D is unclear. The germline CDR1 and CDR2 sequences are SQVTM and ANQGSEA. This CDR3 is built from 14 residues. V lost 6 bases to trimming and J lost 8 bases, with 19 bases between them. In nucleotides, the CDR3 is TGCAGCGTCCAACGGACTTCTACGGGGGAAAAACTGTTTTTT. Translated: CSVQRTSTGEKLFF.

The rearrangement links TRBV19 to TRBJ2-5, with 9 bases identical to TRBD1. Losses at the gene ends were 5 bases for V and 4 bases for J; bases not matched to a gene: 8. The CDR3 length is 15 residues. Germline V gives CDR1 LNHDA, CDR2 SQIVND (reference sequence). CDR3 DNA: TGTGCCAGTAGTCCCCGGACAGGGGTAGCAGAGACCCAGTACTTC. It yields the protein CASSPRTGVAETQYF.

The chain combines TRBV5-4 with TRBJ2-5; TRBD2 agrees at 7 bases. Germline CDR1 and CDR2: SGHNT and YYREEE (reference sequence). The V and J ends lost 6 bases and 4 bases, in that order; junction bases with no gene match: 9. The length of the CDR3 is 14 residues. CDR3 DNA sequence: TGTGCCAGCACCTCACCGAGGGAGGGAGAGACCCAGTACTTC. Its protein is CASTSPREGETQYF.

This clone was seen more than once but under ten times. The rearrangement links TRBV4-1 to TRBJ1-3, with a tentative D call TRBD1 (6 bases). Germline lookup yields CDR1 MGHRA and CDR2 YSYEKL. The CDR3 loop spans 17 amino acids. V dropped 1 base and J dropped 0 bases, with 13 bases sitting between them. The chain's CDR3 is CASSQGGARGSGNTIYF. In nucleotides, the CDR3 is TGCGCCAGCAGCCAAGGGGGTGCCAGGGGCTCTGGAAACACCATATATTTT.

J is TRBJ1-6 and V is TRBV6-2 or TRBV6-3; D possibly corresponds to TRBD1 (6 bases). Looked up from germline, CDR1 is MNHEY and CDR2 is SVGEGT. This CDR3 is built from 17 residues. The V gene lost 5 bases and the J gene lost 7 bases, with 21 bases spanning the gap. Here the CDR3 reads CASSAGTSPNGNSPLHF. In DNA form, the CDR3 reads TGTGCCAGCAGTGCCGGGACATCTCCGAATGGGAATTCACCCCTCCACTTT.

The rearrangement links TRBV7-9 to TRBJ2-1, with 8 bases that match TRBD1. Trimming removed 5 bases from V and 4 bases from J; junction bases left unmatched: 10. Germline V gene data show CDR1 as SEHNR and CDR2 as FQNEAQ (reference sequence). This CDR3 has 16 amino acids. Written as DNA, the CDR3 is TGTGCCAGCAGCGTTACCACAGGGGGTCTATACAATGAGCAGTTCTTC. This codes for CASSVTTGGLYNEQFF. Full variable domain (remainder filled in from reference TRBV7-9 and TRBJ2-1): DTGVSQNPRHKITKRGQNVTFRCDPISEHNRLYWYRQTLGQGPEFLTYFQNEAQLEKSRLLSDRFSAERPKGSFSTLEIQRTEQGDSAMYLCASSVTTGGLYNEQFFGPGTRLTVL.

This sequence joins TRBV2 and TRBJ1-2; TRBD1 matches 9 bases. After removal of 4 bases from V and 8 bases from J, the junction contained 5 bases not matched to a gene. Per the germline V gene, CDR1 is SNHLY and CDR2 is FYNNEI. The CDR3 consists of 13 residues. The CDR3 sequence is CASSGTGERGYTF. The CDR3 bases are TGTGCCAGCAGTGGGACAGGGGAGAGGGGCTACACCTTC.

V and J are TRBV7-9 and TRBJ1-1; TRBD1 might be the D (5 bases). Germline lookup yields CDR1 SEHNR and CDR2 FQNEAQ (reference sequence). V shed 5 bases and J shed 1 base, with 17 bases lying between them. This CDR3 is 16 amino acids long. The CDR3: CASSRPNGHRNTEAFF. In DNA form, the CDR3 reads TGTGCCAGCAGCCGCCCGAACGGACACCGGAACACTGAAGCTTTCTTT.